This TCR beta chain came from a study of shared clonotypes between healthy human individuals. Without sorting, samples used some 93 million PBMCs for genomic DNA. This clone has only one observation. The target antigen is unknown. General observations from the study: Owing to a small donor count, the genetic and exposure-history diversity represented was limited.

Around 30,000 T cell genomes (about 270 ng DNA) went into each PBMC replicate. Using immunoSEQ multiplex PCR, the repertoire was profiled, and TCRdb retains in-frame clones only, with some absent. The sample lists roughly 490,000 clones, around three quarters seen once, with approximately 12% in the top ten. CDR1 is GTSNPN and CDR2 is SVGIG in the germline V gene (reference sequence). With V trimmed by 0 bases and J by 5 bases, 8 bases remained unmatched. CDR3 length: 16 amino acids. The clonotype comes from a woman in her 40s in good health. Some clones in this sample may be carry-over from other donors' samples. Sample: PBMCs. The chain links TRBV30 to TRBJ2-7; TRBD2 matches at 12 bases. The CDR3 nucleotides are TGTGCCTGGAGTGTGGGACTAGCGGGCAGGGGGGACGAGCAGTACTTC. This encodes CAWSVGLAGRGDEQYF.